The 26 T cell receptor beta chains below all came from one sample that was sequenced in a study of naive and memory T cell subsets. An oligonucleotide containing a UMI was ligated to the 3' end of TCR cDNA. The SP2 primer and nested alpha and beta constant region primers amplified ligated cDNA in four rounds. MiXCR was run by TCRdb on the 5' RACE reads, yielding one entry per CDR3 protein. This sample has over 45,000 distinct CDR3 sequences, with 6.5% to 8.5% found just once. The receptor set was obtained from a female donor in good health.

This clonotype was counted ten times or more. The chain has TRBV5-1 and TRBJ2-5, with unresolved D. This CDR3 contains 13 residues. Trimming left V 0 bases short and J 4 bases short, with 7 bases between. In germline, CDR1 is SGHRS, CDR2 YFSETQ. The CDR3 spells CASSLAGPETQYF. DNA for the CDR3: TGCGCCAGCAGCTTGGCCGGACCAGAGACCCAGTACTTC.

This clonotype was observed at least ten times. The chain combines TRBV10-3 with TRBJ1-5; a weak D match, TRBD1 (6 bases). Trimming took off 5 bases at V and 6 bases at J, with 17 bases between the two ends. This CDR3 spans 15 amino acids. CDR1 is ENHRY and CDR2 is SYGVKD in the germline V gene. The DNA of the CDR3 is TGTGCCATCAGTTCATCAGGGGAGGACGGTCAGCCCCAGCATTTT. Residues: CAISSSGEDGQPQHF.

At least ten counts were recorded for this clonotype. The chain carries TRBV12-3 or TRBV12-4 and TRBJ1-1, with 8 bases aligning to TRBD1. V lost 6 bases to trimming and J lost 3 bases; unmatched junction nucleotides: 6. The CDR3 totals 14 residues. The DNA of the CDR3 is TGTGCCAGCAGACGCCAGGGGGCGGACACTGAAGCTTTCTTT. Its protein product is CASRRQGADTEAFF.

This clonotype was recorded at least ten times. This sequence joins TRBV7-2 and TRBJ2-3; no reliable D call. The CDR3 covers 13 residues. V was trimmed by 5 bases and J by 5 bases, leaving 11 bases between them. Looked up from germline, CDR1 is SGHTA and CDR2 is FQGNSA. Here the CDR3 DNA reads TGTGCCAGCAGCGTCTTGAACCTAGATACGCAGTATTTT. Translation gives CASSVLNLDTQYF.

This clonotype was seen a few times. The J gene is TRBJ2-7, the V gene TRBV7-2; 8 bases agree with TRBD1. Germline-derived CDR1 and CDR2 are SGHTA and FQGNSA. The V segment lost 0 bases and the J segment 0 bases; nucleotides outside the gene matches: 7. The CDR3 runs to 17 residues. The chain's CDR3 is CASSLARWQGASYEQYF. The CDR3 nucleotides are TGTGCCAGCAGCTTAGCGAGATGGCAGGGGGCCTCCTACGAGCAGTACTTC.

The chain is built from TRBV19 and TRBJ1-5, with a possible D match to TRBD1 (6 bases). This CDR3 has 13 residues. V was shortened by 4 bases and J by 11 bases, with 15 bases between the two germline ends. Germline values: CDR1 LNHDA, CDR2 SQIVND (reference sequence). The CDR3 reads CASSTKQGGSQHF. DNA of the CDR3: TGTGCCAGTAGTACTAAACAGGGTGGGTCCCAGCATTTT. Full variable domain (outside the CDR3, taken from reference TRBV19 and TRBJ1-5): DGGITQSPKYLFRKEGQNVTLSCEQNLNHDAMYWYRQDPGQGLRLIYYSQIVNDFQKGDIAEGYSVSREKKESFPLTVTSAQKNPTAFYLCASSTKQGGSQHFGDGTRLSIL.

The CDR3 protein is CATSRDSGSLGGTQYF. For the CDR3, the DNA is TGTGCCACCAGCAGAGATAGCGGGTCCCTCGGGGGGACCCAGTACTTC. The V call is TRBV15, the J call TRBJ2-5; 7 bases are shared with TRBD2. V gave up 0 bases and J gave up 7 bases; unmatched junction bases: 11. Per germline, CDR1 LNHNV and CDR2 YYDKDF (reference sequence). CDR3 length: 16 amino acids.

The table lists this clonotype with many counts. Germline and junction disagree at one end, which may indicate a read error. The chain carries TRBV6-1 and TRBJ1-5; D gene unclear. The CDR3 contains 11 residues. Germline V gene data show CDR1 as MNHNS and CDR2 as SASEGT. As DNA, the CDR3 is TGTGCCAGCAACGGCAAACAGCCCCAGCATTTT. Its translation: CASNGKQPQHF.

The chain recombines TRBV5-1 with TRBJ2-3, with TRBD2 as a possible D gene (7 bases). The CDR3 spans 15 residues. V was pared by 0 bases and J by 6 bases, with 14 bases between. Germline loops: CDR1 SGHRS, CDR2 YFSETQ. CDR3 amino acids: CASSLVGGQGDTQYF. CDR3 coding DNA: TGCGCCAGCAGCTTGGTCGGGGGGCAAGGGGATACGCAGTATTTT.

This clonotype was counted at least ten times. The chain recombines TRBV11-2 with TRBJ2-3; D is possibly TRBD2 (6 bases). In germline, CDR1 is SGHAT, CDR2 FQNNGV. The germline V and J ends were trimmed by 8 bases and 2 bases, with 14 bases remaining between them. The CDR3 has 14 amino acids. CDR3 nucleotides: TGTGCCAGCGGGGAGGAGCGGTACACAGATACGCAGTATTTT. As protein: CASGEERYTDTQYF. Supplemented by reference TRBV11-2 and TRBJ2-3, the full variable domain reads EAGVAQSPRYKIIEKRQSVAFWCNPISGHATLYWYQQILGQGPKLLIQFQNNGVVDDSQLPKDRFSAERLKGVDSTLKIQPAKLEDSAVYLCASGEERYTDTQYFGPGTRLTVL.

This chain links TRBV12-3 or TRBV12-4 with TRBJ2-7, with a possible D match to TRBD1 (6 bases). This CDR3 is built from 12 residues. V shed 5 bases and J shed 3 bases, with 8 bases lying between them. DNA of the CDR3: TGTGCCAGCAGTCAAGGGGGCTACGAGCAGTACTTC. This sequence encodes CASSQGGYEQYF.

This clonotype was detected many times. This chain uses TRBV12-3 or TRBV12-4 with TRBJ1-1, with unresolved D. The CDR3 length is 14 residues. V was cut by 2 bases and J by 2 bases, with 9 bases left in between. This CDR3 is CASSLNAGNTEAFF. In DNA form, the CDR3 reads TGTGCCAGCAGTTTAAACGCCGGTAACACTGAAGCTTTCTTT.

In the case of this clonotype: A read error is possible here, since a much larger clone lies one base away. V and J are TRBV6-2 or TRBV6-3 and TRBJ1-1, with D possibly TRBD1 on 6 matching bases. The CDR3 is made up of 17 amino acids. Germline CDR1 MNHEY, CDR2 SVGEGT. For the CDR3, the DNA is TGTGTCAGCAGAGGCGGGGGGGGCGGACGCATGAACACTGAAGCTTTCTTT. Its translation: CVSRGGGGGRMNTEAFF.

This clonotype was seen a few times. The chain couples TRBV5-1 to TRBJ2-5, with 7 bases identical to TRBD1. The V and J ends lost 4 bases and 2 bases, in that order; junction bases with no gene match: 5. Germline CDR1 and CDR2: SGHRS and YFSETQ. The CDR3 is made up of 14 amino acids. The CDR3 loop is CASSPGQTQETQYF. CDR3 DNA sequence: TGCGCCAGCAGCCCGGGACAGACACAAGAGACCCAGTACTTC. Full variable domain (rest looked up from reference TRBV5-1 and TRBJ2-5): KAGVTQTPRYLIKTRGQQVTLSCSPISGHRSVSWYQQTPGQGLQFLFEYFSETQRNKGNFPGRFSGRQFSNSRSEMNVSTLELGDSALYLCASSPGQTQETQYFGPGTRLLVL.

The chain employs TRBV20-1 and TRBJ1-1; 10 bases are shared with TRBD1. CDR3 length equals 14 residues. Germline lookup yields CDR1 DFQATT and CDR2 SNEGSKA (reference sequence). V shed 3 bases and J 8 bases; nucleotides not matched to a gene: 9. DNA of the CDR3: TGCAGTGCTAGTACGGGACAGGGGCCTACCGAAGCTTTCTTT. It specifies CSASTGQGPTEAFF.

The table lists this clonotype with many counts. V and J are TRBV5-1 and TRBJ1-4; D unclear. This CDR3 region has 16 residues. Per the germline V gene, CDR1 is SGHRS and CDR2 is YFSETQ. Trimming removed 0 bases at V and 5 bases at J, with 14 bases between. The DNA of the CDR3 is TGCGCCAGCAGCTTGGATTACGACGGCTCGAATGAAAAACTGTTTTTT. Protein sequence: CASSLDYDGSNEKLFF.

This clonotype was observed at least ten times. This chain connects TRBV30 to TRBJ1-2; TRBD1 matches at 10 bases. V dropped 3 bases and J dropped 0; count of bases not matched to a gene: 13. CDR3 size: 18 residues. Germline V CDR1 and CDR2: GTSNPN, SVGIG (reference sequence). CDR3 protein: CAWSLGGQGSGTNYGYTF. CDR3 DNA: TGTGCCTGGAGCCTAGGGGGACAGGGGAGTGGTACTAACTATGGCTACACCTTC. The full variable domain, completed using reference TRBV30 and TRBJ1-2, is SQTIHQWPATLVQPVGSPLSLECTVEGTSNPNLYWYRQAAGRGLQLLFYSVGIGQISSEVPQNLSASRPQDRQFILSSKKLLLSDSGFYLCAWSLGGQGSGTNYGYTFGSGTRLTVV.

J is TRBJ1-3 and V is TRBV4-1, with D uncertain. The germline CDR1 and CDR2 sequences are MGHRA and YSYEKL. The V gene lost 1 base and the J gene lost 0 bases, with 10 bases spanning the gap. CDR3 length: 16 amino acids. CDR3: CASSQGTRASGNTIYF. The CDR3 DNA sequence: TGCGCCAGCAGCCAAGGGACTCGAGCCTCTGGAAACACCATATATTTT.

The sample holds a few counts of this clonotype. The chain is built from TRBV27 and TRBJ2-7; either TRBD1 or TRBD2 may fit D (5 bases each). Germline CDR1 MNHEY, CDR2 SMNVEV (reference sequence). V was cut by 5 bases and J by 9 bases, with 14 bases left in between. The CDR3 length is 12 residues. DNA of the CDR3: TGTGCCAGCAGTCACCAGGGAGTGGGGCAGTACTTC. The encoded protein is CASSHQGVGQYF.

Comment on this clonotype: At one boundary the junction diverges from the germline segment, which might be a read error. This chain links TRBV7-8 with TRBJ1-2; D remains ambiguous. The CDR3 loop spans 15 amino acids. The germline V gene encodes CDR1 SGHVS and CDR2 FQNEAQ. The CDR3 sequence: CASSLARDEVYGYNF. In DNA, the CDR3 is TGTGCCAGCAGCTTAGCTCGAGACGAGGTCTATGGCTACAACTTC.

A few counts support this clonotype. The chain links TRBV5-4 to TRBJ2-3; D call uncertain. CDR3 length: 16 residues. V was clipped by 3 bases and J by 0 bases, with 14 bases between them. Germline lookup yields CDR1 SGHNT and CDR2 YYREEE (reference sequence). CDR3 nucleotides: TGTGCCAGCAGCTCTCCTTCTTACGGTAGCACAGATACGCAGTATTTT. It translates to CASSSPSYGSTDTQYF.

The genes are TRBV5-1 and TRBJ2-3, with 11 bases lining up with TRBD1. CDR3 size: 18 residues. Per germline, CDR1 SGHRS and CDR2 YFSETQ. V trimming: 1 base; J trimming: 4 bases; junction bases outside the gene matches: 11. In nucleotides, the CDR3 is TGCGCCAGCAGCTTGTCGTCCCTTGGACAGGGGGCGGCAGATACGCAGTATTTT. Translated, it gives CASSLSSLGQGAADTQYF.

This clonotype was found a few times. V gene TRBV10-3 combines with J gene TRBJ2-7, with a weak D call TRBD1 (5 bases). Trimming took 0 bases from V and 6 from J, leaving 12 bases between them. The germline V gene has CDR1 ENHRY and CDR2 SYGVKD. The CDR3 has 14 amino acids. CDR3 coding DNA: TGTGCCATCAGTGAGTCAGGGGCTCTCAGCGAGCAGTACTTC. Translation gives CAISESGALSEQYF.

The chain is built from TRBV7-2 and TRBJ1-5, with D unclear. The CDR3 spans 15 residues. Deletions cut 5 bases from V and 1 base from J, with 12 bases between. CDR1 SGHTA and CDR2 FQGNSA come from the germline V gene. CDR3 in DNA: TGTGCCAGCAGCCTGGGCCTGGACAGCAATCAGCCCCAGCATTTT. This encodes CASSLGLDSNQPQHF. Supplemented by reference TRBV7-2 and TRBJ1-5, the full variable domain reads GAGVSQSPSNKVTEKGKDVELRCDPISGHTALYWYRQSLGQGLEFLIYFQGNSAPDKSGLPSDRFSAERTGGSVSTLTIQRTQQEDSAVYLCASSLGLDSNQPQHFGDGTRLSIL.

In its sample, this clonotype was seen many times. In DNA, the CDR3 is TGCAGTGCCGAAAATACGGGGCCTACCCCATACTTC. Residues: CSAENTGPTPYF. The rearrangement joins TRBV20-1 to TRBJ2-5; D tentatively reads TRBD1 or TRBD2 (5 bases each). This CDR3 has 12 amino acids. V was clipped by 6 bases and J by 14 bases, with 22 bases between them. Germline V CDR1 and CDR2: DFQATT, SNEGSKA (reference sequence).

This clonotype has ten or more counts. The CDR3 loop reads CAGHLTRNYGYTF. The CDR3 coding sequence is TGTGCCGGTCATCTGACGAGGAATTATGGCTACACCTTC. The rearrangement links TRBV2 to TRBJ1-2; D not resolved. The CDR3 length is 13 residues. Germline values: CDR1 SNHLY, CDR2 FYNNEI. Deletions cut 11 bases from V and 5 bases from J, with 18 bases between.